This TCR beta chain was identified during a study of graft-versus-host responses after intestinal transplantation. Whole-study findings and limits: Analysis identified GvH clones in recipient marrow, with some appearing first in ileum or blood. Subjects displaying graft-donor T cell macrochimerism possessed elevated graft-versus-host to host-versus-graft clonal ratios inside allografts. Peak circulating GvH clone levels were associated with early post-transplant HvG declines.

Measured with immunoSEQ multiplex PCR; TCRdb has only the in-frame clones, and not every one. There are approximately 82,000 clones in the sample; 91% occur only once, and 0.1% lies in the top ten. The CDR3 sequence is 17 residues long. CDR1 and CDR2 from the germline V gene are SEHNR and FQNEAQ (reference sequence). V lost 3 bases and J 2 bases, leaving 18 bases between the germline ends. A word on this clone: Antigen unknown.

V is TRBV7-9 and J is TRBJ2-3; D is perhaps TRBD2 (6 bases). The source was unstimulated CD4+ T cells sorted from spleen or lymph node cells, collected before intestinal transplant. The origin of this receptor is a human donor who received an intestinal transplant. CDR3 sequence (DNA): TGTGCCAGCAGCTTGGGGACCGGGGGATATTTCACAGATACGCAGTATTTT. The encoded protein is CASSLGTGGYFTDTQYF.